The 5 T cell receptor beta chains below come from one sample, sequenced in a study of cytomegalovirus exposure and HLA in healthy donors. The PCR made use of 60 Vbeta and 13 Jbeta primers. This table comes from immunoSEQ multiplex PCR, and its TCRdb copy is limited to in-frame clones, with some not included. The data contain some 220,000 clones, around 83% of them singletons. Sequencing input: PBMCs. The receptor set was obtained from a girl aged 2 to 10 in good health and CMV-seronegative.

This sequence joins TRBV4-2 and TRBJ2-5; TRBD2 is a possible D gene (5 bases). The germline V gene has CDR1 LGHNA and CDR2 YNFKEQ. The CDR3 extends over 16 amino acids. V gave up 0 bases and J gave up 3 bases, with 14 bases separating them. The chain's CDR3 is CASSQDALVTKETQYF. In nucleotides, the CDR3 is TGTGCCAGCAGCCAAGATGCACTAGTCACAAAAGAGACCCAGTACTTC.

This sequence joins TRBV10-3 and TRBJ1-1; D call uncertain. Per germline, CDR1 ENHRY and CDR2 SYGVKD. The CDR3 length is 12 residues. V was shortened by 8 bases and J by 0 bases, with 7 bases between the two germline ends. The CDR3 reads CAIGQLNTEAFF. As DNA, the CDR3 is TGTGCCATCGGGCAGCTGAACACTGAAGCTTTCTTT.

This clone was counted a few times. V and J are TRBV19 and TRBJ2-7; 7 nucleotides align to TRBD1. The trim removed 8 bases at V and 3 bases at J, leaving 7 bases unmatched. Germline V gives CDR1 LNHDA, CDR2 SQIVND (reference sequence). This CDR3 comprises 13 residues. The CDR3 bases are TGTGCCAGTGGGGACAGTTCTCTCTACGAGCAGTACTTC. Its protein is CASGDSSLYEQYF.

The J gene is TRBJ2-2, the V gene TRBV7-6; D may be TRBD2 (5 bases). This CDR3 region has 17 residues. Germline loops: CDR1 SGHVS, CDR2 FNYEAQ. The germline V and J ends were trimmed by 0 bases and 1 base, with 12 bases remaining between them. The CDR3 bases are TGTGCCAGCAGCTTAGCGCTTGGACGGGAGAACACCGGGGAGCTGTTTTTT. Translation: CASSLALGRENTGELFF. Based on the CDR3 plus reference TRBV7-6 and TRBJ2-2, the full variable domain is GAGVSQSPRYKVTKRGQDVALRCDPISGHVSLYWYRQALGQGPEFLTYFNYEAQQDKSGLPNDRFSAERPEGSISTLTIQRTEQRDSAMYRCASSLALGRENTGELFFGEGSRLTVL.

The chain is built from TRBV14 and TRBJ1-1; D unresolved. Trimming took off 5 bases at V and 1 base at J, with 8 bases between the two ends. Per germline, CDR1 SGHDN and CDR2 FVKESK. CDR3 size: 13 residues. The CDR3 region is CASSVAANTEAFF. In DNA form, the CDR3 reads TGTGCCAGCAGCGTGGCCGCGAACACTGAAGCTTTCTTT.